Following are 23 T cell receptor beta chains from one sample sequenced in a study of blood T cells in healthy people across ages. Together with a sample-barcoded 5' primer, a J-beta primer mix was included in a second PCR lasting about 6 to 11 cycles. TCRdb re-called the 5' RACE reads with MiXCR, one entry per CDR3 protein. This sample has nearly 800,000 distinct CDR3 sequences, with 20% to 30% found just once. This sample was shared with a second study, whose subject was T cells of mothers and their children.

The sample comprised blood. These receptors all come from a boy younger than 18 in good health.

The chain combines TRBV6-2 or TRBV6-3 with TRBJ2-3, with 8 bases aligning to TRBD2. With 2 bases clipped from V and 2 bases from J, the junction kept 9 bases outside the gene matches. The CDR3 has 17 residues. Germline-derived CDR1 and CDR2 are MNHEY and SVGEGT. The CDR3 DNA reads TGTGCCAGCAGTTACCCCCTAGCGGGTCCCTCCACAGATACGCAGTATTTT. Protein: CASSYPLAGPSTDTQYF.

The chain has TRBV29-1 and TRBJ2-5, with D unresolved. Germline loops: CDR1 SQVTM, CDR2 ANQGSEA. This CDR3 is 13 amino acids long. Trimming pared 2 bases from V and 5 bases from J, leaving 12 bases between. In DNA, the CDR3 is TGCAGCGTTGAAATGGTGGTCGGGGAGACCCAGTACTTC. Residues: CSVEMVVGETQYF.

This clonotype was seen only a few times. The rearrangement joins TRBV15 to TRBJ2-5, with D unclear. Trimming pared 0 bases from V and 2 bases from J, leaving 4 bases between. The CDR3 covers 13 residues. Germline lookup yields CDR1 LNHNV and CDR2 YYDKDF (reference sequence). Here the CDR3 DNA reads TGTGCCACCAGCAGAGACGTACAAGAGACCCAGTACTTC. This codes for CATSRDVQETQYF.

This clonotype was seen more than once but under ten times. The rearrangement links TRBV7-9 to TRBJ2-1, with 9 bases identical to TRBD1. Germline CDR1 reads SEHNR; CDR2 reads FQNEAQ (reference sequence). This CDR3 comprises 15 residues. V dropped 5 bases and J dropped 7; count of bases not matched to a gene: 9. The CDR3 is CASSHGQGFRNEQFF. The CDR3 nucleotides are TGTGCCAGCAGCCACGGACAGGGGTTTAGGAATGAGCAGTTCTTC.

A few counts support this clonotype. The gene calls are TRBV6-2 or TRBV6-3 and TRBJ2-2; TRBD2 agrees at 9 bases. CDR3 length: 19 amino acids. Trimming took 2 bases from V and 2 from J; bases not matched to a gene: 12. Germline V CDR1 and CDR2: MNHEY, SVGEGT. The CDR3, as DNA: TGTGCCAGCAGTTACCAAGAAATAGCGGGGGACGCCAACACCGGGGAGCTGTTTTTT. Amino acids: CASSYQEIAGDANTGELFF.

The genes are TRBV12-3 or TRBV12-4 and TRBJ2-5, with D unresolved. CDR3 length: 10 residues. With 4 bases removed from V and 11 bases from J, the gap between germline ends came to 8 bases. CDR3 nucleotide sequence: TGTGCCAGCAGTTCCAACCAGCAGTACTTC. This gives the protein CASSSNQQYF.

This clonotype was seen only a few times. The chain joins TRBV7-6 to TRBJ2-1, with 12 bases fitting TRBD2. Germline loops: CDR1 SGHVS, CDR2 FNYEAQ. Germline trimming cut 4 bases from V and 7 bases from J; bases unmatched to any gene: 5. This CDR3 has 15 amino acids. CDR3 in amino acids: CASSSRTSGVNEQFF. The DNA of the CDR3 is TGTGCCAGCAGCTCCCGGACTAGCGGGGTGAATGAGCAGTTCTTC.

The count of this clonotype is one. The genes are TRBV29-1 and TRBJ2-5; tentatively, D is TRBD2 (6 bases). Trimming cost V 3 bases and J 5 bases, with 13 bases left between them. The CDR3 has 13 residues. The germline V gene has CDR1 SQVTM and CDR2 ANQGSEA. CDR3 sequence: CSVEVREPETQYF. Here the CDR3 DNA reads TGCAGCGTTGAGGTACGGGAGCCGGAGACCCAGTACTTC.

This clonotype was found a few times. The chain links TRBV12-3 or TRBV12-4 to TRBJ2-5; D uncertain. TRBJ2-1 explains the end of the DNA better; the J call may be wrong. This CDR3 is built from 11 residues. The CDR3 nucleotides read TGTGCCAGCAACTTACTCCGTGAGCAGTTCTTC. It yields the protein CASNLLREQFF.

The CDR3: CASSVQGGGEKLFF. Here the CDR3 DNA reads TGTGCCAGCAGTGTTCAAGGGGGAGGTGAAAAACTGTTTTTT. This rearrangement joins TRBV2 to TRBJ1-4; tentative D call: TRBD1 (6 bases). Trimming removed 4 bases at V and 7 bases at J, with 13 bases between. The CDR3 is made up of 14 amino acids. CDR1 and CDR2 (germline): SNHLY, FYNNEI.

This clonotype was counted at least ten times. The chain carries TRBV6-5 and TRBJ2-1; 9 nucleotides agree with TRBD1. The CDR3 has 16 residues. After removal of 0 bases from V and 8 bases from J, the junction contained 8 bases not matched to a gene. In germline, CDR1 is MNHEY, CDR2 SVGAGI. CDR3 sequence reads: CASSYSEGTGFDEQFF. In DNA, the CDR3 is TGTGCCAGCAGTTACTCGGAAGGGACAGGGTTCGATGAGCAGTTCTTC.

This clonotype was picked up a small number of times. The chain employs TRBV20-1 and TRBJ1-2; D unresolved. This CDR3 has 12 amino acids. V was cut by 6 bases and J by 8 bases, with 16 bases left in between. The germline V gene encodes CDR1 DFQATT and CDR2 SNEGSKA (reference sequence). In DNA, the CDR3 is TGCAGTGCGAGTGGGCCCGCCGGGGGCTACACCTTC. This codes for CSASGPAGGYTF.

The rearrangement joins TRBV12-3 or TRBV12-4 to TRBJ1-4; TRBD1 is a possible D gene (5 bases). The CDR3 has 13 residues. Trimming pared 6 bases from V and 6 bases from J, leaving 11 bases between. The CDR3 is CASRDIADEKLFF. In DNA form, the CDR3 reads TGTGCCAGCAGGGACATCGCGGATGAAAAACTGTTTTTT.

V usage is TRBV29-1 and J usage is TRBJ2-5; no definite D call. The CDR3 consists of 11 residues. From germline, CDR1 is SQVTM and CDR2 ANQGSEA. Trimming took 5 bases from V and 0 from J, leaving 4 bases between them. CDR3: CSVSYQETQYF. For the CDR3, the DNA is TGCAGCGTTTCGTACCAAGAGACCCAGTACTTC.

CDR3 loop: CASQADWIGYEQYF. Here the CDR3 DNA reads TGTGCCAGTCAGGCTGATTGGATTGGCTACGAGCAGTACTTC. The rearrangement uses TRBV6-1 and TRBJ2-7; D is unresolved. Deletions cut 9 bases from V and 3 bases from J, with 18 bases between. Looked up from germline, CDR1 is MNHNS and CDR2 is SASEGT. This CDR3 contains 14 residues.

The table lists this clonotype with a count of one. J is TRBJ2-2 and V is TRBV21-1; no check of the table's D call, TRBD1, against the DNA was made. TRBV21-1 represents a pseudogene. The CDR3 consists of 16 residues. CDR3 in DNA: TGTGCCAGCAGCAAAGTGGGGGGAATGGACACCGGGGAGCTGTTTTTT. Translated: CASSKVGGMDTGELFF.

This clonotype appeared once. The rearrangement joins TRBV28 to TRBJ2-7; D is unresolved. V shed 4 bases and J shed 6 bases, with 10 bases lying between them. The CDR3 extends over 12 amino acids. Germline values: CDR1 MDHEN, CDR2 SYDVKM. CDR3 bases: TGTGCCAGCAGTTCTAATCCCCTCGAGCAGTACTTC. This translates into CASSSNPLEQYF.

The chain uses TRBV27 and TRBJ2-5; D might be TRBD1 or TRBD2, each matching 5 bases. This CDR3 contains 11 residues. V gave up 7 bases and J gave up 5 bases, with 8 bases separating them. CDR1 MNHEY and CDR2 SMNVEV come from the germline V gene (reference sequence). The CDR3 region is CASIWGETQYF. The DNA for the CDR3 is TGTGCCAGCATCTGGGGGGAGACCCAGTACTTC.

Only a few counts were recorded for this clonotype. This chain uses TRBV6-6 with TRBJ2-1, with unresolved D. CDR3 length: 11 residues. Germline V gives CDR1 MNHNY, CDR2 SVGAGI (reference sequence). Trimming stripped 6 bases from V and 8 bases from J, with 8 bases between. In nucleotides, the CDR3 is TGTGCCAGCAGCTCCTTCTATGAGCAGTTCTTC. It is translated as CASSSFYEQFF.

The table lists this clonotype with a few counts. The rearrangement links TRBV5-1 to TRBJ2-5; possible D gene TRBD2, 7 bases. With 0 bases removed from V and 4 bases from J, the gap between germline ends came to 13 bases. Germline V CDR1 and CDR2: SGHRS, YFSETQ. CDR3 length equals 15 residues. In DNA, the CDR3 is TGCGCCAGCAGCTTGGAGGGGGGGAGCGGAGAGACCCAGTACTTC. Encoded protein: CASSLEGGSGETQYF. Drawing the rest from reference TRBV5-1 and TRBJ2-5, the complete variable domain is KAGVTQTPRYLIKTRGQQVTLSCSPISGHRSVSWYQQTPGQGLQFLFEYFSETQRNKGNFPGRFSGRQFSNSRSEMNVSTLELGDSALYLCASSLEGGSGETQYFGPGTRLLVL.

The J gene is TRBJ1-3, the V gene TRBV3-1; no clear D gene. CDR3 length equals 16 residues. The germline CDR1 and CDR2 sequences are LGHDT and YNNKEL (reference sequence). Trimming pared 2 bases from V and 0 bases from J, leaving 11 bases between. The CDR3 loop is CASSQTAGVSGNTIYF. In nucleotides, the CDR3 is TGTGCCAGCAGCCAAACCGCTGGCGTCTCTGGAAACACCATATATTTT.

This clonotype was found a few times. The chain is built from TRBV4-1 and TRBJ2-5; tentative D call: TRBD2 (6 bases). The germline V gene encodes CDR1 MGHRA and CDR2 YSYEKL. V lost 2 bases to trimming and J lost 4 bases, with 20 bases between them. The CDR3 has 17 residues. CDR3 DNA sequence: TGCGCCAGCAGCCAACGTCAGACTGGATTGGGAGGAGAGACCCAGTACTTC. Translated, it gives CASSQRQTGLGGETQYF.

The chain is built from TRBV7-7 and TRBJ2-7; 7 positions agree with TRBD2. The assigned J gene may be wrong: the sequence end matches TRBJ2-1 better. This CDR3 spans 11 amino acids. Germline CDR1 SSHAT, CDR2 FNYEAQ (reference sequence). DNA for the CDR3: TGTGCTGTTGGAGGGAGGGAGCGACAGTTCTTC. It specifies CAVGGRERQFF.